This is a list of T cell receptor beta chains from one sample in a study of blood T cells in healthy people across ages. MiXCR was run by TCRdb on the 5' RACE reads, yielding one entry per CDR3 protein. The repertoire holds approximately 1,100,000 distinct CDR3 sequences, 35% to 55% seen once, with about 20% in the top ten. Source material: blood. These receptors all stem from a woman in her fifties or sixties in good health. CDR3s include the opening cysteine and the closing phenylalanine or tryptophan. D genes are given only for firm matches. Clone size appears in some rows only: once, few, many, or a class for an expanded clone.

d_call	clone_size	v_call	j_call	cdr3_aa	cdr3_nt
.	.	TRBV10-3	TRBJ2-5	CATKDSVVETQYF	TGTGCCACCAAGGATAGCGTCGTGGAGACCCAGTACTTC
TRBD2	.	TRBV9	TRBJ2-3	CASSVLGGRVDTQYF	TGTGCCAGCAGCGTATTGGGCGGGAGGGTAGATACGCAGTATTTT
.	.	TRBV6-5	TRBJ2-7	CASSYRQFGGTYEQYF	TGTGCCAGCAGTTACCGTCAATTTGGGGGGACCTACGAGCAGTACTTC
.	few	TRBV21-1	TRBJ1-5	CARRGETVPTGQPQHF	TGTGCCAGGCGGGGAGAGACAGTTCCCACCGGTCAGCCCCAGCATTTT
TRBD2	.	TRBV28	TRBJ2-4	CASSQTSGSVNIQYF	TGTGCCAGCAGCCAAACTAGCGGGAGCGTCAACATTCAGTACTTC
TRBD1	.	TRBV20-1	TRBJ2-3	CSASLDRGRTDTQYF	TGCAGTGCTAGTCTGGACAGGGGGCGGACAGATACGCAGTATTTT
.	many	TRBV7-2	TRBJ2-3	CASSWGAFSTDTQYF	TGTGCCAGCAGCTGGGGAGCATTCTCCACAGATACGCAGTATTTT
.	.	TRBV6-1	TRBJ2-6	CASGREFFFDLSGDNVLTF	TGTGCCAGCGGCAGGGAGTTTTTTTTCGACCTTTCAGGAGACAACGTCCTGACTTTC
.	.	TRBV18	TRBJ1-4	CASSPDRNFNEKLFF	TGTGCCAGCTCACCCGACAGAAACTTTAATGAAAAACTGTTTTTT
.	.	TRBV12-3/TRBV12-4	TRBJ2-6	CASGLQRSSGANVLTF	TGTGCCAGCGGTTTACAGAGAAGCTCTGGGGCCAACGTCCTGACTTTC
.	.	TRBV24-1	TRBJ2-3	CATSLYYDEGIGTTDTQYF	TGTGCCACCAGTCTCTACTACGACGAGGGGATAGGTACAACAGATACGCAGTATTTT